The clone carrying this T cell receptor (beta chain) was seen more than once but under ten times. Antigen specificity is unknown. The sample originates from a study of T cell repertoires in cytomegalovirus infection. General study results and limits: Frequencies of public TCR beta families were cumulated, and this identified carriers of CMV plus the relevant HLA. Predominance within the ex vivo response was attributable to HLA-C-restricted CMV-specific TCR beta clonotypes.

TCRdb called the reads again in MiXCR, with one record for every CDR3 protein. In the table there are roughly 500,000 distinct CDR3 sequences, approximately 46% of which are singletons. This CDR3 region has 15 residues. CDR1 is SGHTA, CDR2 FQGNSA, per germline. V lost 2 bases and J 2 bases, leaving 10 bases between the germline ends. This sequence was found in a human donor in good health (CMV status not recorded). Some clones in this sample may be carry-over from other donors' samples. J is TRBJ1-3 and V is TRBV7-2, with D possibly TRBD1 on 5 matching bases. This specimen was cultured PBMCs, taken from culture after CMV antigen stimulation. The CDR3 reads CASSLNSGTGNTIYF. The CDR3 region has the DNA TGTGCCAGCAGCTTAAACTCAGGGACTGGAAACACCATATATTTT.